The 24 T cell receptor beta chains in this list originate from one sample, sequenced in a study of cytomegalovirus exposure and HLA in healthy donors. PCR was performed using 60 Vbeta and 13 Jbeta primers. TCRdb's table, derived via immunoSEQ multiplex PCR, lists solely in-frame clones and lacks some. The sample gives about 200,000 clones, roughly 77% of which show up once; around 0.42% is in the top ten. Sequenced input: PBMCs. The receptor source for this set is a male donor in good health and CMV-seropositive.

The rearrangement uses TRBV10-2 and TRBJ2-5; D perhaps matches TRBD2 (6 bases). The germline V and J ends were trimmed by 10 bases and 0 bases, with 12 bases remaining between them. This CDR3 contains 13 residues. The germline gives CDR1 WSHSY, CDR2 SAAADI. The CDR3 region has the DNA TGCGCCATCCGGGACTTAAACCAAGAGACCCAGTACTTC. Its translation is CAIRDLNQETQYF.

The chain couples TRBV5-1 to TRBJ2-3, with 7 bases identical to TRBD2. Trimming cost V 4 bases and J 0 bases; bases outside gene matches: 5. From germline, CDR1 is SGHRS and CDR2 YFSETQ. There are 15 residues in the CDR3. The CDR3 bases are TGCGCCAGCAGCATGACTAGCCCTAGCACAGATACGCAGTATTTT. The encoded protein is CASSMTSPSTDTQYF.

This clone appeared a single time. The rearrangement uses TRBV4-1 and TRBJ2-7, with 7 positions matching TRBD1. The CDR3 is 16 residues long. Trimming removed 0 bases from V and 0 bases from J; junction bases left unmatched: 5. CDR1 is MGHRA and CDR2 is YSYEKL in the germline V gene. The CDR3 nucleotides are TGCGCCAGCAGCCAAGATTCAGGGGGAAGCTCCTACGAGCAGTACTTC. This encodes CASSQDSGGSSYEQYF.

V gene TRBV6-5 combines with J gene TRBJ1-5; D may be TRBD1 (6 bases). The CDR3 has 15 residues. Germline CDR1 reads MNHEY; CDR2 reads SVGAGI. V lost 5 bases and J 5 bases, leaving 16 bases between the germline ends. CDR3 sequence (DNA): TGTGCCAGCAGTAGGGGGGGCGCCAGTGATCAGCCCCAGCATTTT. As protein: CASSRGGASDQPQHF.

The chain carries TRBV7-2 and TRBJ2-3; TRBD1 aligns across 7 bases. Germline CDR1 and CDR2: SGHTA and FQGNSA. V shed 7 bases, J shed 2 bases, and the junction held 6 bases outside the gene matches. The CDR3 loop spans 14 amino acids. This CDR3 reads CASTPQGPTDTQYF. CDR3 bases: TGTGCCAGCACCCCACAGGGGCCCACAGATACGCAGTATTTT.

V and J are TRBV4-3 and TRBJ2-7, with 8 positions matching TRBD2. Germline trimming cut 2 bases from V and 1 base from J; bases unmatched to any gene: 4. This CDR3 region has 15 residues. Looked up from germline, CDR1 is LGHNA and CDR2 is YSLEER. The CDR3 spells CASSQSGGFSYEQYF. The CDR3 region has the DNA TGCGCCAGCAGCCAATCGGGAGGGTTTTCCTACGAGCAGTACTTC.

The gene calls are TRBV7-2 and TRBJ1-2; TRBD1 matches 9 bases. This CDR3 spans 14 amino acids. In germline, CDR1 is SGHTA, CDR2 FQGNSA. V lost 5 bases and J lost 6; bases outside the gene matches: 7. The CDR3 coding sequence is TGTGCCAGCAGCCTAGGACAGGGGATGGATGGCTACACCTTC. Protein product: CASSLGQGMDGYTF.

The V and J genes are TRBV5-1 and TRBJ1-1; D unresolved. Germline CDR1 SGHRS, CDR2 YFSETQ. This CDR3 contains 13 residues. Between the trimmed V and J ends, which lost 7 bases and 1 base, there was a span of 11 bases. In DNA, the CDR3 is TGCGCCAGCCGGAACACGGGGAACACTGAAGCTTTCTTT. Translation gives CASRNTGNTEAFF.

V is TRBV9 and J is TRBJ2-1; 7 positions agree with TRBD2. V dropped 2 bases and J dropped 4; count of bases not matched to a gene: 9. This CDR3 has 16 amino acids. CDR1 and CDR2 (germline): SGDLS, YYNGEE. CDR3 coding DNA: TGTGCCAGCAGCGTCCTAACCGGGACTACTTACAATGAGCAGTTCTTC. Amino acids: CASSVLTGTTYNEQFF.

J is TRBJ1-5 and V is TRBV14; D not resolved. V was shortened by 5 bases and J by 6 bases, with 14 bases between the two germline ends. From germline, CDR1 is SGHDN and CDR2 FVKESK. This CDR3 spans 14 amino acids. The CDR3 region has the DNA TGTGCCAGCAGCTTGTCGGGTTTGTCTCAGCCCCAGCATTTT. This codes for CASSLSGLSQPQHF.

The V gene is TRBV27, the J gene TRBJ2-5; D possibly corresponds to TRBD2 (7 bases). The germline V gene encodes CDR1 MNHEY and CDR2 SMNVEV (reference sequence). The CDR3 spans 16 residues. V lost 6 bases, J lost 5 bases, and 22 bases lay in between. CDR3 DNA sequence: TGTGCCAGCAGCTCACTCGAGGGGGGGAAAAGGGAGACCCAGTACTTC. This gives the protein CASSSLEGGKRETQYF.

The CDR3 here is CASSLTAGNTIYF. The CDR3 coding sequence is TGTGCCAGCAGTTTGACAGCTGGAAACACCATATATTTT. The V and J genes are TRBV28 and TRBJ1-3; a possible D gene is TRBD1 (5 bases). Germline V lookup: CDR1 MDHEN, CDR2 SYDVKM. The CDR3 length is 13 residues. V dropped 3 bases and J dropped 2 bases, with 5 bases sitting between them.

The chain carries TRBV2 and TRBJ2-5; 8 bases line up with TRBD1. Germline trimming cut 8 bases from V and 5 bases from J; bases unmatched to any gene: 1. CDR3 length: 11 amino acids. CDR1 and CDR2 (germline): SNHLY, FYNNEI. The CDR3 spells CASRQGETQYF. CDR3 in DNA: TGTGCCAGCCGACAGGGGGAGACCCAGTACTTC.

In this sample, this clone turned up a few times. This chain uses TRBV19 with TRBJ1-2; 7 nucleotides line up with TRBD1. The trim removed 8 bases at V and 8 bases at J, leaving 5 bases unmatched. Germline lookup yields CDR1 LNHDA and CDR2 SQIVND (reference sequence). This CDR3 spans 11 amino acids. CDR3 in amino acids: CASGTERGYTF. CDR3 sequence (DNA): TGTGCCAGTGGGACAGAAAGGGGCTACACCTTC.

Only a few counts were recorded for this clone. This chain joins TRBV10-3 and TRBJ1-1; the match to TRBD1 covers 10 bases. The germline gives CDR1 ENHRY, CDR2 SYGVKD. This CDR3 has 14 amino acids. With 4 bases clipped from V and 5 bases from J, the junction kept 4 bases outside the gene matches. DNA for the CDR3: TGTGCCATCAGTGTGGGGACAGGGGAAACTGAAGCTTTCTTT. Its translation is CAISVGTGETEAFF.

CDR3 amino acids: CASSQVFDGGRGTEAFF. The CDR3, as DNA: TGCGCCAGCAGCCAAGTTTTCGATGGAGGCAGGGGCACTGAAGCTTTCTTT. The V call is TRBV4-3, the J call TRBJ1-1; a weak D match, TRBD1 (6 bases). CDR3 size: 17 residues. The V gene's germline CDR1 is LGHNA and CDR2 YSLEER. The V end lost 1 base, the J end lost 4 bases, and 19 bases lay between the germline ends.

In its sample, this clone was seen once. The CDR3 region is CAMSGGNYGYTF. In DNA form, the CDR3 reads TGTGCCATGTCCGGGGGTAACTATGGCTACACCTTC. This chain connects TRBV6-6 to TRBJ1-2; D perhaps matches TRBD1 (5 bases). Between the trimmed V and J ends, which lost 10 bases and 1 base, there was a span of 10 bases. Germline loops: CDR1 MNHNY, CDR2 SVGAGI (reference sequence). CDR3 size: 12 residues.

This clone was counted only a few times. This CDR3 is CASSLIGTADSPLHF. The CDR3 nucleotides read TGTGCCAGCAGCCTAATCGGGACAGCGGATTCACCCCTCCACTTT. V and J are TRBV5-6 and TRBJ1-6; 7 bases agree with TRBD1. Trimming removed 4 bases from V and 8 bases from J; junction bases left unmatched: 9. The V gene's germline CDR1 is SGHDT and CDR2 YYEEEE. The CDR3 sequence is 15 residues long.

CDR3 sequence reads: CASSSNFGLAADTQYF. The CDR3 nucleotides read TGTGCCAGCAGCTCAAACTTCGGACTAGCGGCAGATACGCAGTATTTT. The V gene is TRBV11-2, the J gene TRBJ2-3; 10 nucleotides line up with TRBD2. The CDR3 has 16 residues. CDR1 SGHAT and CDR2 FQNNGV come from the germline V gene. V trimming: 4 bases; J trimming: 4 bases; junction bases outside the gene matches: 8.

CDR3 in amino acids: CASSYGAGTIGYTF. CDR3 sequence (DNA): TGTGCCAGCAGTTACGGTGCAGGGACTATCGGCTACACCTTC. This chain connects TRBV6-5 to TRBJ1-2; possibly TRBD1 for D (5 bases). Germline V gives CDR1 MNHEY, CDR2 SVGAGI. The CDR3 is 14 amino acids. Trimming took off 2 bases at V and 8 bases at J, with 15 bases between the two ends.

The rearrangement links TRBV7-2 to TRBJ2-5; TRBD1 is a possible D gene (6 bases). CDR1 and CDR2 (germline): SGHTA, FQGNSA. V lost 0 bases, J lost 10 bases, and 15 bases lay in between. The CDR3 sequence is 14 residues long. CDR3 bases: TGTGCCAGCAGCTTAGCGGGGGCCCCCCCAGACCAGTACTTC. Protein: CASSLAGAPPDQYF. The complete variable domain, with remaining parts taken from reference TRBV7-2 and TRBJ2-5, reads GAGVSQSPSNKVTEKGKDVELRCDPISGHTALYWYRQSLGQGLEFLIYFQGNSAPDKSGLPSDRFSAERTGGSVSTLTIQRTQQEDSAVYLCASSLAGAPPDQYFGPGTRLLVL.

The chain couples TRBV9 to TRBJ2-3; 12 positions match TRBD2. J gave up 2 bases and V 0 bases, and 7 bases lay outside the gene matches. Germline V gives CDR1 SGDLS, CDR2 YYNGEE. The CDR3 covers 18 residues. As DNA, the CDR3 is TGTGCCAGCAGCGTAGGAGGGACTAGCGGGCGATACACAGATACGCAGTATTTT. It is translated as CASSVGGTSGRYTDTQYF.

This chain links TRBV6-1 with TRBJ2-5; 9 bases fit TRBD2. Per germline, CDR1 MNHNS and CDR2 SASEGT. Trimming took 2 bases from V and 1 from J; bases not matched to a gene: 2. There are 15 residues in the CDR3. As DNA, the CDR3 is TGTGCCAGCAGTGAACTAGCGGGGCTCCAAGAGACCCAGTACTTC. Translating it yields CASSELAGLQETQYF.

With regard to this clone: This sample also contains other DNA sequences that code for the same CDR3. The V call is TRBV7-9, the J call TRBJ1-6; unclear D gene. Germline assignment: CDR1 SEHNR and CDR2 FQNEAQ (reference sequence). The CDR3 is 17 residues long. V was shortened by 0 bases and J by 5 bases, with 14 bases between the two germline ends. The CDR3: CASSLATPQRDNSPLHF. The CDR3 DNA reads TGTGCCAGCAGCTTAGCAACTCCTCAGAGGGATAATTCACCCCTCCACTTT.